A single sample is the source of the 11 T cell receptor beta chains below, sequenced in a study of breast tumors, draining lymph nodes, adjacent tissues (dated by TCRdb to about 2016). Library creation used multiplex PCR. Instrument used: Illumina HiSeq 2000. TCRdb handled the public reads itself, with Q25 trimming in fastp and clone calling in MiXCR, and kept productive beta chains. A single entry per CDR3 protein holds the most common genes and DNA from its merged rows. For this sample there are 55,000 to 75,000 distinct CDR3 sequences; around 43% appear just once. The top ten constitute more than 7.5% of the sample. The sample comprised breast tumor tissue. These TCRs come from a female donor with breast cancer. Some clones in this sample may be carry-over from other donors' samples.

The V and J genes are TRBV9 and TRBJ2-7, with D possibly matching TRBD1 (5 bases). Germline V gene data show CDR1 as SGDLS and CDR2 as YYNGEE. The V end lost 0 bases, the J end lost 1 base, and 5 bases lay between the germline ends. CDR3 length: 13 residues. The CDR3 DNA follows: TGTGCCAGCAGCGTAGAGGGGTCCTACGAGCAGTACTTC. Protein sequence: CASSVEGSYEQYF.

Worth noting for this clonotype: The junction does not match germline at one end; this may be a read error. The chain couples TRBV6-5 to TRBJ2-1; 10 bases line up with TRBD2. Germline V gives CDR1 MNHEY, CDR2 SVGAGI. The CDR3 runs to 17 residues. CDR3 nucleotides: TGTGCCAGCAGTCACTCGGCTAGCGGGGGCCTCTACAATGAGCAGTTCTTC. Residues: CASSHSASGGLYNEQFF.

This clonotype has ten or more counts. J is TRBJ2-1 and V is TRBV6-2 or TRBV6-3; D might be TRBD2 (5 bases). V was shortened by 5 bases and J by 0 bases, with 11 bases between the two germline ends. CDR1 and CDR2 (germline): MNHEY, SVGEGT. The CDR3 consists of 15 residues. The chain's CDR3 is CASSTRGGSYNEQFF. The CDR3 DNA reads TGTGCCAGCAGTACGAGAGGAGGCTCCTACAATGAGCAGTTCTTC.

This clonotype was seen ten or more times. This chain joins TRBV12-3 or TRBV12-4 and TRBJ2-2; a possible D gene is TRBD1 (6 bases). V was trimmed by 8 bases and J by 7 bases, leaving 17 bases between them. The CDR3 consists of 14 residues. The CDR3 DNA follows: TGTGCCAGCTTGACTCACAGGGCTGACGGGGAGCTGTTTTTT. Encoded protein: CASLTHRADGELFF.

About this clonotype: A much more abundant neighbour one base away suggests this may be a read error. The chain combines TRBV5-4 with TRBJ1-2, with 9 bases that match TRBD1. This CDR3 has 15 amino acids. Germline-derived CDR1 and CDR2 are SGHNT and YYREEE (reference sequence). V was clipped by 4 bases and J by 8 bases; unmatched bases: 12. As DNA, the CDR3 is TGTGCCAGCAGCCTTCGGGACAGGGACCTTCTAGGCTACACCTTC. This codes for CASSLRDRDLLGYTF.

The chain has TRBV5-1 and TRBJ1-2; TRBD1 is a possible D gene (6 bases). The germline V gene has CDR1 SGHRS and CDR2 YFSETQ. Trimming took 2 bases from V and 5 from J, leaving 16 bases between them. The CDR3 has 15 amino acids. The CDR3 reads CASSLTATGRYGYTF. The CDR3 coding sequence is TGCGCCAGCAGCTTAACCGCGACAGGTCGTTATGGCTACACCTTC.

At least ten counts were recorded for this clonotype. J is TRBJ2-7 and V is TRBV6-5; 9 nucleotides line up with TRBD1. Germline V gene lookup returns CDR1 MNHEY and CDR2 SVGAGI. V lost 7 bases to trimming and J lost 0 bases; unmatched junction nucleotides: 7. The CDR3 totals 15 residues. The chain's CDR3 is CASTAQGALSYEQYF. The CDR3 DNA sequence: TGTGCCAGCACAGCACAGGGGGCTCTCTCCTACGAGCAGTACTTC.

The chain recombines TRBV4-2 with TRBJ2-6, with TRBD1 as a possible D gene (6 bases). Looked up from germline, CDR1 is LGHNA and CDR2 is YNFKEQ. The V gene lost 4 bases and the J gene lost 2 bases, with 9 bases spanning the gap. CDR3 length: 15 residues. The CDR3 reads CASSPRGTGANVLTF. The CDR3 DNA reads TGTGCCAGCAGCCCCAGGGGCACTGGGGCCAACGTCCTGACTTTC.

This clonotype was recorded a few times. This chain links TRBV5-8 with TRBJ2-1, with 8 bases aligning to TRBD2. V trimming: 3 bases; J trimming: 2 bases; junction bases outside the gene matches: 4. The CDR3 totals 15 residues. Germline V gene data show CDR1 as SGHTS and CDR2 as YDEGEE. CDR3 sequence: CASSSSGSPYNEQFF. The CDR3 bases are TGTGCCAGCAGCTCCAGCGGGAGCCCCTACAATGAGCAGTTCTTC.

Remarks on this clonotype: A much larger clone differs from this one at a single base, so this may be a read error. The genes are TRBV20-1 and TRBJ2-7, with D possibly being TRBD1 or TRBD2 (6 bases each). CDR1 is DFQATT, CDR2 SNEGSKA, per germline (reference sequence). The CDR3 is made up of 14 amino acids. V was cut by 3 bases and J by 6 bases, with 18 bases left in between. The DNA of the CDR3 is TGCAGTGCTAGTCTGGGGGCGGGGAACTCCGAGCAGTACTTC. It is translated as CSASLGAGNSEQYF.

This chain links TRBV12-3 or TRBV12-4 with TRBJ2-3; 8 bases align to TRBD2. The CDR3 has 14 amino acids. Trimming at V came to 7 bases and at J to 6 bases, leaving 9 bases not matched to a gene. CDR3 loop: CASTISGRDDTQYF. CDR3 coding DNA: TGTGCCAGCACCATCAGCGGGAGAGATGATACGCAGTATTTT.